The source of this T cell receptor (beta chain) is a study of blood T cell repertoires in COVID-19. Some clones are missing from TCRdb's copy, which holds only in-frame ones; the method was immunoSEQ multiplex PCR. Among 250,000 to 350,000 clones, about 88% were seen once, and the ten largest hold around 13%. Sequencing used peripheral blood. The clonotype comes from a woman aged 55-69 years with acute or convalescent COVID-19.

CDR3 sequence (DNA): TGTGCCAGCAGCTCTACCTGGGGCACTAATGAAAAACTGTTTTTT. Protein sequence: CASSSTWGTNEKLFF. The chain uses TRBV13 and TRBJ1-4; D may be TRBD1 (5 bases). Trimming removed 4 bases from V and 2 bases from J, with 11 bases in between. The length of the CDR3 is 15 residues. CDR1 and CDR2 from the germline V gene are PRHDT and FYEKMQ (reference sequence).